The next 13 T cell receptor beta chains were all read from a single sample in a study of cytomegalovirus exposure and HLA in healthy donors. The PCR employed 60 Vbeta primers together with 13 Jbeta primers. Sequencing used immunoSEQ multiplex PCR; TCRdb keeps in-frame clones, though not all of them. Of 150,000 or so clones in the sample, more than 60% are singletons; the top ten hold 3% to 3.5%. Sequencing input: PBMCs. These receptors came from a woman aged 45 to 65 in good health and CMV-seropositive.

The gene calls are TRBV5-4 and TRBJ1-2; weak D call: TRBD1 (6 bases). V lost 0 bases to trimming and J lost 3 bases, with 9 bases between them. This CDR3 has 14 residues. Germline CDR1 and CDR2: SGHNT and YYREEE (reference sequence). The CDR3 here is CASSLDPGDYGYTF. The CDR3 DNA follows: TGTGCCAGCAGCTTGGACCCAGGGGACTATGGCTACACCTTC.

In its sample, this clone was seen once. The chain couples TRBV4-1 to TRBJ1-5, with D possibly TRBD1 on 6 matching bases. The V end lost 0 bases, the J end lost 1 base, and 13 bases lay between the germline ends. The germline gives CDR1 MGHRA, CDR2 YSYEKL. This CDR3 has 17 residues. The CDR3 DNA reads as TGCGCCAGCAGCCAAGATCGGACAGCCATAAGCAATCAGCCCCAGCATTTT. Its translation: CASSQDRTAISNQPQHF.

This chain connects TRBV11-2 to TRBJ1-4; D uncertain. The CDR3 is 15 amino acids. Germline V lookup: CDR1 SGHAT, CDR2 FQNNGV. Trimming left V 2 bases short and J 10 bases short, with 17 bases between. The CDR3 nucleotides read TGTGCCAGCAGCTTATTGGGAGGGCGCGACGGAAAACTGTTTTTT. The encoded protein is CASSLLGGRDGKLFF.

This clone was recorded once. This rearrangement joins TRBV6-1 to TRBJ2-2; 8 bases align to TRBD2. This CDR3 spans 15 amino acids. The germline V gene has CDR1 MNHNS and CDR2 SASEGT. The V gene end was trimmed by 10 bases and the J gene end by 2 bases; junction bases not matched to a gene: 9. The CDR3 DNA reads TGTGCCACCACCAACAGCGGGGGAAACACCGGGGAGCTGTTTTTT. As protein: CATTNSGGNTGELFF.

This clone was counted once. This chain joins TRBV7-9 and TRBJ1-1; D not certain. This CDR3 comprises 13 residues. The germline V gene has CDR1 SEHNR and CDR2 FQNEAQ (reference sequence). V dropped 1 base and J dropped 6 bases, with 9 bases sitting between them. CDR3 sequence reads: CASSLELLPEAFF. The CDR3 region has the DNA TGTGCCAGCAGCTTAGAACTCCTACCTGAAGCTTTCTTT.

The rearrangement joins TRBV5-4 to TRBJ1-1, with TRBD1 identical over 8 bases. Germline assignment: CDR1 SGHNT and CDR2 YYREEE (reference sequence). The ends lost 2 bases at V and 6 bases at J; junction bases unmatched: 9. The CDR3 loop spans 15 amino acids. This CDR3 is CASSLGTGGVPEAFF. The CDR3 coding sequence is TGTGCCAGCAGCTTAGGAACAGGGGGAGTTCCTGAAGCTTTCTTT.

J is TRBJ2-5 and V is TRBV11-2; 7 bases are a match to TRBD2. Germline-derived CDR1 and CDR2 are SGHAT and FQNNGV. CDR3 length equals 15 residues. The ends lost 5 bases at V and 11 bases at J; junction bases unmatched: 17. CDR3 bases: TGTGCCAGCAGCCCCCAGCCGGGGAGGGCGAGGGAGCAGTACTTC. Protein sequence: CASSPQPGRAREQYF. The whole variable domain, remainder taken from reference TRBV11-2 and TRBJ2-5, is EAGVAQSPRYKIIEKRQSVAFWCNPISGHATLYWYQQILGQGPKLLIQFQNNGVVDDSQLPKDRFSAERLKGVDSTLKIQPAKLEDSAVYLCASSPQPGRAREQYFGPGTRLLVL.

The rearrangement uses TRBV19 and TRBJ1-4; TRBD1 aligns across 8 bases. The junction had 3 bases not matched to a gene; V was cut back by 3 bases and J by 6 bases. In germline, CDR1 is LNHDA, CDR2 SQIVND (reference sequence). The CDR3 totals 14 residues. CDR3 sequence (DNA): TGTGCCAGTAGTATGGGACAGGTAGATGAAAAACTGTTTTTT. It encodes CASSMGQVDEKLFF.

This chain joins TRBV5-1 and TRBJ2-2; 9 nucleotides align to TRBD2. With V trimmed by 4 bases and J by 1 base, 11 bases remained unmatched. CDR3 length: 18 amino acids. From germline, CDR1 is SGHRS and CDR2 YFSETQ. The CDR3 DNA sequence: TGCGCCAGCAGCGTCGCCCCCACTAGCGGGCGGAACACCGGGGAGCTGTTTTTT. Amino acids: CASSVAPTSGRNTGELFF.

This chain joins TRBV15 and TRBJ1-1; no firm D call. CDR3 size: 12 residues. V lost 6 bases and J lost 5, with 10 bases in between. Germline values: CDR1 LNHNV, CDR2 YYDKDF (reference sequence). CDR3 bases: TGTGCCACCAGTGGAACGGGTACTGAAGCTTTCTTT. Its translation: CATSGTGTEAFF.

V and J are TRBV5-5 and TRBJ1-3; TRBD1 matches 9 bases. The length of the CDR3 is 15 residues. With V trimmed by 3 bases and J by 2 bases, 3 bases remained unmatched. Germline values: CDR1 SGHKS, CDR2 YYEKEE (reference sequence). The CDR3 reads CASSWDRDPGNTIYF. CDR3 coding DNA: TGTGCCAGCAGCTGGGACAGGGACCCTGGAAACACCATATATTTT.

The genes are TRBV19 and TRBJ2-2, with TRBD1 as a possible D gene (5 bases). CDR3 length: 15 amino acids. Germline CDR1 is LNHDA and CDR2 is SQIVND (reference sequence). V lost 4 bases and J 6 bases, leaving 15 bases between the germline ends. CDR3 residues: CASSKGQDRAGELFF. The CDR3 coding sequence is TGTGCCAGTAGTAAAGGACAAGACCGTGCCGGGGAGCTGTTTTTT.

The chain couples TRBV2 to TRBJ2-2, with 7 positions matching TRBD1. Looked up from germline, CDR1 is SNHLY and CDR2 is FYNNEI. The CDR3 consists of 14 residues. The junction had 4 bases not matched to a gene; V was cut back by 6 bases and J by 3 bases. The CDR3 DNA is TGTGCCAGCAGGCGGCAGGGGGACACCGGGGAGCTGTTTTTT. Translated: CASRRQGDTGELFF.